This T cell receptor (beta chain) was identified during a study of CD8 T cells in Susac syndrome. With 3 bases clipped from V and 4 bases from J, the junction kept 6 bases outside the gene matches. The CDR3 spans 14 residues. Germline loops: CDR1 SGHRS, CDR2 YFSETQ. Study results and caveats: The CD4+ T cell repertoires from Susac syndrome exhibited no clonal expansion.

RNA in amounts of roughly 0.5 to 1 ug was reverse transcribed with random hexamers. Amplification of TCR beta CDR3 across 54 Vbeta and 13 Jbeta was performed with immunoSEQ multiplex PCR. Each CDR3 protein gets one entry after TCRdb re-called the immunoSEQ multiplex PCR reads with MiXCR. Counted here are about 190,000 distinct CDR3 sequences, 90% to 96% occurring once; the ten biggest clones make up roughly 0.093%. Remarks on this clonotype: Its cognate antigen is unknown.

The clonotype was recovered from a human donor with Susac syndrome. Sequencing was carried out using CD4+ T cells from PBMCs. The rearrangement joins TRBV5-1 to TRBJ2-5; TRBD1 matches at 7 bases. For the CDR3, the DNA is TGCGCCAGCAGCTCCCAACAGGGGTTAGAGACCCAGTACTTC. It translates to CASSSQQGLETQYF.